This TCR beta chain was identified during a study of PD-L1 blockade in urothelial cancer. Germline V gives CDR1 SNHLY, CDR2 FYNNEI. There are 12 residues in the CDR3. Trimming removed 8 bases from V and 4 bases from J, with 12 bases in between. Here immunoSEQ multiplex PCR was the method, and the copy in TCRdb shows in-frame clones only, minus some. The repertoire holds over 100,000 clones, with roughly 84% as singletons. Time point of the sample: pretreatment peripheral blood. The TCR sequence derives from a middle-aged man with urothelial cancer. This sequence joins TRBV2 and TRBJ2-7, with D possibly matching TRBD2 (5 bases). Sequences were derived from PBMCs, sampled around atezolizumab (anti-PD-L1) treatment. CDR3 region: CASVRTEYEQYF. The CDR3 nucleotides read TGTGCCAGCGTCCGGACTGAGTACGAGCAGTACTTC. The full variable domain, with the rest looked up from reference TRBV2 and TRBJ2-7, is EPEVTQTPSHQVTQMGQEVILRCVPISNHLYFYWYRQILGQKVEFLVSFYNNEISEKSEIFDDQFSVERPDGSNFTLKIRSTKLEDSAMYFCASVRTEYEQYFGPGTRLTVT.